A single sample is the source of the 13 T cell receptor beta chains below, sequenced in a study of a mutant IDH1 vaccine in newly diagnosed glioma. TCRdb keeps only in-frame clones here, not all; method: immunoSEQ multiplex PCR. Of approximately 66,000 clones in the sample, 84% were seen once. Time point defined: week 35, safety follow-up. Doses of 300 ug of mutant IDH1 20-mer peptide were given with topical imiquimod. Antigen specificity for these receptors is unknown. The sample here was PBMCs, taken from a glioma patient whose treatment included an IDH1 peptide vaccine. The receptors shown here come from a man aged 30 to 45 with glioma.

The rearrangement joins TRBV6-1 to TRBJ2-5, with D possibly being TRBD2 (5 bases). The CDR3 runs 13 residues. Germline CDR1 and CDR2: MNHNS and SASEGT. Trimming took 2 bases from V and 5 from J, leaving 9 bases between them. CDR3 sequence (DNA): TGTGCCAGCAGTGAATTCAGAGGGGAGACCCAGTACTTC. Translation gives CASSEFRGETQYF.

As for this clone: Relative to the germline gene, one junction end is altered; a read error may explain this. The chain couples TRBV27 to TRBJ1-1; no reliable D call. The germline gives CDR1 MNHEY, CDR2 SMNVEV (reference sequence). The CDR3 spans 15 residues. The CDR3: CASSSHKGVNTEAFF. The CDR3 coding sequence is TGTGCCAGCAGTTCTCATAAGGGTGTGAATACTGAAGCTTTCTTT.

The chain couples TRBV5-6 to TRBJ1-3; no clear D gene. With 3 bases removed from V and 4 bases from J, the gap between germline ends came to 17 bases. The CDR3 covers 16 residues. Germline V gene data show CDR1 as SGHDT and CDR2 as YYEEEE. The CDR3 bases are TGTGCCAGCAGCTCCCCCCTGGACCCGGGAGGAAACACCATATATTTT. Translation gives CASSSPLDPGGNTIYF.

The chain recombines TRBV5-1 with TRBJ1-3, with 7 positions matching TRBD1. The length of the CDR3 is 14 residues. J gave up 1 base and V 3 bases, and 1 base lay outside the gene matches. The germline V gene has CDR1 SGHRS and CDR2 YFSETQ. For the CDR3, the DNA is TGCGCCAGCAGCTGGGACAGTTCTGGAAACACCATATATTTT. This gives the protein CASSWDSSGNTIYF. The entire variable domain, with the rest obtained from reference TRBV5-1 and TRBJ1-3, is as follows: KAGVTQTPRYLIKTRGQQVTLSCSPISGHRSVSWYQQTPGQGLQFLFEYFSETQRNKGNFPGRFSGRQFSNSRSEMNVSTLELGDSALYLCASSWDSSGNTIYFGEGSWLTVV.

The chain employs TRBV28 and TRBJ2-2; D may match TRBD1 or TRBD2 (5 bases each). The CDR3 runs 15 residues. The germline V gene encodes CDR1 MDHEN and CDR2 SYDVKM. Between the trimmed V and J ends, which lost 5 bases and 4 bases, there was a span of 14 bases. The CDR3 is CASSTRERSTGELFF. The CDR3 DNA reads TGTGCCAGCAGTACCAGGGAGAGGAGCACCGGGGAGCTGTTTTTT.

The chain links TRBV19 to TRBJ2-1; a possible D gene is TRBD2 (7 bases). There are 14 residues in the CDR3. Germline assignment: CDR1 LNHDA and CDR2 SQIVND (reference sequence). The V end was cut by 4 bases, the J end by 6 bases, with 13 bases between. The CDR3 DNA follows: TGTGCCAGTAGTAGGGGGGGCGGAGGCAATGAGCAGTTCTTC. The encoded protein is CASSRGGGGNEQFF. The variable domain in full, completed from reference TRBV19 and TRBJ2-1, reads DGGITQSPKYLFRKEGQNVTLSCEQNLNHDAMYWYRQDPGQGLRLIYYSQIVNDFQKGDIAEGYSVSREKKESFPLTVTSAQKNPTAFYLCASSRGGGGNEQFFGPGTRLTVL.

V and J are TRBV7-9 and TRBJ2-7; 12 positions match TRBD1. V shed 5 bases and J 1 base; nucleotides not matched to a gene: 9. Germline CDR1 is SEHNR and CDR2 is FQNEAQ (reference sequence). This CDR3 is 17 amino acids long. The CDR3 here is CASSTGTGGEVSYEQYF. CDR3 DNA: TGTGCCAGCAGCACAGGGACAGGGGGCGAGGTTTCCTACGAGCAGTACTTC.

The chain joins TRBV15 to TRBJ2-2, with TRBD1 as a possible D gene (5 bases). V lost 5 bases to trimming and J lost 6 bases, with 13 bases between them. The germline V gene encodes CDR1 LNHNV and CDR2 YYDKDF (reference sequence). CDR3 length: 14 amino acids. The CDR3 here is CATSGRAVSGELFF. DNA of the CDR3: TGTGCCACCAGCGGCAGGGCTGTTTCCGGGGAGCTGTTTTTT.

The J gene is TRBJ1-5, the V gene TRBV7-9; D remains unclear. The CDR3 sequence is 13 residues long. Trimming stripped 1 base from V and 5 bases from J, with 6 bases between. CDR1 and CDR2 from the germline V gene are SEHNR and FQNEAQ (reference sequence). The CDR3 region is CASSLGVDQPQHF. CDR3 nucleotides: TGTGCCAGCAGCTTAGGGGTCGATCAGCCCCAGCATTTT.

V is TRBV5-4 and J is TRBJ2-1; unclear D gene. The CDR3 totals 17 residues. Germline lookup yields CDR1 SGHNT and CDR2 YYREEE (reference sequence). The ends were cut back, 4 bases at V and 4 bases at J, with 21 bases in the middle. The CDR3 loop is CASSIWVTSKSYNEQFF. DNA of the CDR3: TGTGCCAGCAGCATTTGGGTGACATCCAAGAGTTACAATGAGCAGTTCTTC. The full variable domain, with the rest looked up from reference TRBV5-4 and TRBJ2-1, is ETGVTQSPTHLIKTRGQQVTLRCSSQSGHNTVSWYQQALGQGPQFIFQYYREEENGRGNFPPRFSGLQFPNYSSELNVNALELDDSALYLCASSIWVTSKSYNEQFFGPGTRLTVL.

J is TRBJ2-3 and V is TRBV27, with D possibly TRBD2 on 6 matching bases. The CDR3 is 16 residues long. Trimming left V 1 base short and J 4 bases short, with 15 bases between. Germline-derived CDR1 and CDR2 are MNHEY and SMNVEV (reference sequence). CDR3 coding DNA: TGTGCCAGCAGTTTATTCCTAGCGAGCAACTCAGATACGCAGTATTTT. Protein sequence: CASSLFLASNSDTQYF.

The chain has TRBV10-3 and TRBJ1-1, with 9 bases identical to TRBD1. Germline lookup yields CDR1 ENHRY and CDR2 SYGVKD. V lost 6 bases, J lost 0 bases, and 5 bases stayed unmatched. The CDR3 runs 15 residues. The CDR3 loop is CAISPGQGMNTEAFF. The CDR3 nucleotides are TGTGCCATCAGCCCCGGACAGGGGATGAACACTGAAGCTTTCTTT.

As concerns this clone: Other nucleotide sequences in the sample specify the same CDR3. This chain uses TRBV6-5 with TRBJ2-7, with D tentatively TRBD2 (5 bases). The germline CDR1 and CDR2 sequences are MNHEY and SVGAGI. Trimming removed 6 bases at V and 2 bases at J, with 8 bases between. The CDR3 is 12 amino acids. CDR3 sequence: CASSSGAYEQYF. CDR3 in DNA: TGTGCCAGCAGCTCCGGGGCCTACGAGCAGTACTTC.